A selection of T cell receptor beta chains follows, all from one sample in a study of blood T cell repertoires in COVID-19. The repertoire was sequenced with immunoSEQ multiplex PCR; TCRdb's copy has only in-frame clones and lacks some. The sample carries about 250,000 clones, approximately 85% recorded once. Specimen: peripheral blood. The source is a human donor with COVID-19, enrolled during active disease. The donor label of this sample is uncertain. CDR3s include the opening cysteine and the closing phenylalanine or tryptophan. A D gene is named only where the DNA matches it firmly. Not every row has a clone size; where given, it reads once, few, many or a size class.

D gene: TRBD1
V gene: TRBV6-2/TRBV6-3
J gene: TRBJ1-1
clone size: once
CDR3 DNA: TGTGCCAGCAGTTCCTACGGACAGGTCATGAACACTGAAGCTTTCTTT
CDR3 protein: CASSSYGQVMNTEAFF

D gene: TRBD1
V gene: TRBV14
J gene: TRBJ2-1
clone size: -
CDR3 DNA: TGTGCCAGCAGCCAAGAAGCGTGGGACAGGGGGCTAAATGAGCAGTTCTTC
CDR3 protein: CASSQEAWDRGLNEQFF

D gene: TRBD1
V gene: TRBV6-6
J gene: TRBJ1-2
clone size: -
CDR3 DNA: TGTGCCAGCAGTCCCGGGACAGCAACTAACTATGGCTACACCTTC
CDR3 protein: CASSPGTATNYGYTF

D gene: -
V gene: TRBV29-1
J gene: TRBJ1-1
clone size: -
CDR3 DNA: TGCAGCGTGGGAGGGGGGTCCCAGCCTATGAACACTGAAGCTTTCTTT
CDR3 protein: CSVGGGSQPMNTEAFF

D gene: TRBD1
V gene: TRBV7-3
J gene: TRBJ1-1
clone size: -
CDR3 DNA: TGTGCCAGCAGCCCCGCCCGGACAGGGTTGAACACTGAAGCTTTCTTT
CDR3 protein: CASSPARTGLNTEAFF

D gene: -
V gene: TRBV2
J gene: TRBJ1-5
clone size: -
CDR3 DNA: TGTGCCAGCAGTGATAACAGGTCAAACCCGACATTGCATTTT
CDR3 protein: CASSDNRSNPTLHF

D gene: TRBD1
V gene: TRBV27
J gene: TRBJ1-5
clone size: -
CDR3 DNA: TGTGCCAGCAGCCTCTCTTGGGGACAGGTCAATCAGCCCCAGCATTTT
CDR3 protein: CASSLSWGQVNQPQHF

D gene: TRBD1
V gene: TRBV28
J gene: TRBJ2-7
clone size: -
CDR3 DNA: TGTGCCAGCAGTACGACACCGGGACAGGGAGCCTACGAGCAGTACTTC
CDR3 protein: CASSTTPGQGAYEQYF

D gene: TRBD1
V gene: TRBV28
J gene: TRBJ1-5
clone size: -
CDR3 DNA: TGTGCCAGCTACAGGGGTTCTAGCAATCAGCCCCAGCATTTT
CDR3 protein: CASYRGSSNQPQHF

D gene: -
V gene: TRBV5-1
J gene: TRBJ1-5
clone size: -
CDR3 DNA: TGCGCCAGCAGCTTGGGGGGCGGGACCTTTGTCTGGCCCCAGCATTTT
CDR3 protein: CASSLGGGTFVWPQHF

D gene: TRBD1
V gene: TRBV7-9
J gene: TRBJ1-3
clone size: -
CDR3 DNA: TGTGCCAGCAGCTTCAGCGGGGACAGGGTGCCCAGCTCTGGAAACACCATATATTTT
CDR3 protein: CASSFSGDRVPSSGNTIYF

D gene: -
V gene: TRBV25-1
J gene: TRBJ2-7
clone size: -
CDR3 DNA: TGTGCCAGCAGTGAGTGGGCAGGGTCCTACGAGCAGTACTTC
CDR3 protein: CASSEWAGSYEQYF

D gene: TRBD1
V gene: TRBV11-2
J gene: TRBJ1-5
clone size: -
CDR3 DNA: TGTGCCAGCAGCCTGGGACAGGGGATCGATCAGCCCCAGCATTTT
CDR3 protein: CASSLGQGIDQPQHF

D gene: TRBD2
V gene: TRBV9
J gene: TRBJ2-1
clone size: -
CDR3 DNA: TGTGCCAGCAGTGTAGAGGAGCGGGACTTTAAAAGTGAGCAGTTCTTC
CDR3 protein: CASSVEERDFKSEQFF

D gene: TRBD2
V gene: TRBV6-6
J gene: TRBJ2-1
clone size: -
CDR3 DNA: TGTGCCAGCAGTTCCACCGGGACTAGCGGTTACAATGAGCAGTTCTTC
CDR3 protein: CASSSTGTSGYNEQFF

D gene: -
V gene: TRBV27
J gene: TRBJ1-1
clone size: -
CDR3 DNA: TGTGCCAGCAGTTTCTCGCCCAGGGAAACTGAAGCTTTCTTT
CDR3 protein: CASSFSPRETEAFF

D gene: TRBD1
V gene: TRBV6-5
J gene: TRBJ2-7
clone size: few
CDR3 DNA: TGTGCCAGCAGTTTCCGGGACAGATCCTACGAGCAGTACTTC
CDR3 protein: CASSFRDRSYEQYF

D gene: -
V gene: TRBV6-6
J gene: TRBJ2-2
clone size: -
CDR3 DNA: TGTGCCAGCAGTTACGGGACAACCAAGGCCGGGGAGCTGTTTTTT
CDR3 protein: CASSYGTTKAGELFF

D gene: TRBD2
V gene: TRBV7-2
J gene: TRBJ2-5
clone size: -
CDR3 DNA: TGTGCCAGCAGCTTAGGGGGCGGACTAGCGGGGGGTCCCCAGGAGACCCAGTACTTC
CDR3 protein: CASSLGGGLAGGPQETQYF

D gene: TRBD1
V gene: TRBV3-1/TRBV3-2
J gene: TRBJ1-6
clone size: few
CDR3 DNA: TGTGCCAGCAGCCAAGGGTCGGGACAGGGAGCTTATAATTCACCCCTCCACTTT
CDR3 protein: CASSQGSGQGAYNSPLHF

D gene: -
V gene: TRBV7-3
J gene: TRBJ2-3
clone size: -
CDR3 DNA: TGTGCCAGCAGCTTATTAGATGCGGGTGGCACAGATACGCAGTATTTT
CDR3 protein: CASSLLDAGGTDTQYF

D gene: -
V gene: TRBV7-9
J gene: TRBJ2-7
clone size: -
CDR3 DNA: TGTGCCAGCAGCTTAGCAACAGGGTCCGAGCAGTACTTC
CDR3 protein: CASSLATGSEQYF

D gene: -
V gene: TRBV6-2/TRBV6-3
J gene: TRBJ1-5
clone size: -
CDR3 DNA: TGTGCCAGCAGTTTCTTCAGGGGATATAGCAATCAGCCCCAGCATTTT
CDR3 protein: CASSFFRGYSNQPQHF

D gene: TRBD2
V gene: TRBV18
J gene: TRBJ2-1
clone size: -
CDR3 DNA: TGTGCCAGCTCCCCAGAGGGACTAGCGGGCGCCTCCTACAATGAGCAGTTCTTC
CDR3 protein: CASSPEGLAGASYNEQFF

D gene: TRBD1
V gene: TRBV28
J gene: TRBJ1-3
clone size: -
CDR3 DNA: TGTGCCAGCAGTTGGGACAGGGGGGAAAACACCATATATTTT
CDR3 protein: CASSWDRGENTIYF

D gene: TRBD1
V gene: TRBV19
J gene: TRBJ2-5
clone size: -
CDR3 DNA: TGTGCCAGTAGGAAAGGACAGGGATTGGAGACCCAGTACTTC
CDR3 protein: CASRKGQGLETQYF

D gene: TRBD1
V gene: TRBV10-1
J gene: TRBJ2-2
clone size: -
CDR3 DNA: TGCGCCAGCAGTGAGGACAGGGCGGGTACCGGGGAGCTGTTTTTT
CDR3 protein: CASSEDRAGTGELFF

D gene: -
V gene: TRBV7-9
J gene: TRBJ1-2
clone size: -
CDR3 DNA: TGTGCCAGCAGCAGACCGGGACTGCTCCCTGGGGGCTACACCTTC
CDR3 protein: CASSRPGLLPGGYTF

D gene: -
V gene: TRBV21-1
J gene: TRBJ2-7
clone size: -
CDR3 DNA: TGTGCCAGCAGCCCGAGAATCCCCCACTACGAGCAGTACTTC
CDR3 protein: CASSPRIPHYEQYF

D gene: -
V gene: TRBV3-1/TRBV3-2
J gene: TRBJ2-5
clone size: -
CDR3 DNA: TGTGCCAGCAGCCAAGTATCCCTTGGACAGGGGCCAGCGGGAGCGGAGACCCAGTACTTC
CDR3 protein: CASSQVSLGQGPAGAETQYF

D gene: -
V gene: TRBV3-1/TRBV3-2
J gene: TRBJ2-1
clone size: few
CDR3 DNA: TGTGCCAGCAGCCAAGCTGCTAGGGAGCAGTTCTTC
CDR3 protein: CASSQAAREQFF

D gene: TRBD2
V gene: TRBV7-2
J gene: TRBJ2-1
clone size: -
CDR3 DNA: TGTGCCAGCAGCTTAGGGGGGACTAGCGGGAGGATACCTCATGAGCAGTTCTTC
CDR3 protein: CASSLGGTSGRIPHEQFF

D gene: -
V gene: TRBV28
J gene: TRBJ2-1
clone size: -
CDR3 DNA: TGTGCCAGCAGTTTGAACAGGGCGAGCAATGAGCAGTTCTTC
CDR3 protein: CASSLNRASNEQFF

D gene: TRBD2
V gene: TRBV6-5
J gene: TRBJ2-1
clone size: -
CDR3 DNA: TGTGCCAGCAGCATACTAGCGCTACCTCACAATGAGCAGTTCTTC
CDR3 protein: CASSILALPHNEQFF

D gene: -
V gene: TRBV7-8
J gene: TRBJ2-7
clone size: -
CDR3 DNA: TGTGCCAGCAGCCAGCCCAGGGAAGGCCAGTACTTC
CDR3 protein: CASSQPREGQYF

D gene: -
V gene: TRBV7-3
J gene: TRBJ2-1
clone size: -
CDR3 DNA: TGTGCCAGCAGCTCCCCAGAAAGCTCCTACAATGAGCAGTTCTTC
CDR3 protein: CASSSPESSYNEQFF

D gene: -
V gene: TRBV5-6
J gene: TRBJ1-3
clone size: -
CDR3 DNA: TGTGCCAGCAGCCTCCGACAGGCTCCGGGAGGCACCATATATTTT
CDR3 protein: CASSLRQAPGGTIYF

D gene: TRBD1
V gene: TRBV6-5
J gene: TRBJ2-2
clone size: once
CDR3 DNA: TGTGCCAGCAGGCAGGGGGCGGTGACCGGGGAGCTGTTTTTT
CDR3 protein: CASRQGAVTGELFF

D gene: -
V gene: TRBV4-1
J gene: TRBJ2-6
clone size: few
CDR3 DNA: TGCGCCAGCAGCCTATTACGCGGGACGGATAAGTCTGGGGCCAACGTCCTGACTTTC
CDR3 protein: CASSLLRGTDKSGANVLTF

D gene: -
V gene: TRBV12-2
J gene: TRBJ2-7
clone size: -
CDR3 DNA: -
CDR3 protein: CASRLVGRGSSYEQYF

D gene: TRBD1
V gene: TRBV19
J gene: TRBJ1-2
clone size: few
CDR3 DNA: TGTGCCAGTAGTATCAACAGGGGGGGCGGCTATGGCTACACCTTC
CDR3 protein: CASSINRGGGYGYTF

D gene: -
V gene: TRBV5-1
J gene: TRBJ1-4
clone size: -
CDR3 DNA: TGCGCCAGCAGCAGGGACGGAAGGGGGAGTGAAAAACTGTTTTTT
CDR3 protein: CASSRDGRGSEKLFF

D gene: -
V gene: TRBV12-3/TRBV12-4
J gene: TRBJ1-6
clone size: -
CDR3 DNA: TGTGCCAGCAGCCGCGAGATTAATTCACCCCTCCACTTT
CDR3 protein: CASSREINSPLHF

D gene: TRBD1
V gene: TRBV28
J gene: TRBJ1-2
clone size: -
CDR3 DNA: TGTGCCAGCAGTTTATTATCAGGGGGCGGCTCCCCCTATGGCTACACCTTC
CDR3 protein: CASSLLSGGGSPYGYTF

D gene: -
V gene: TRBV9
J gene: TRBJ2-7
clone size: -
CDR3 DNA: TGTGCCAGCAGCGTAGAGCGGGTGACAAATGAGGGTTTTCCTTACGAGCAGTACTTC
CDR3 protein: CASSVERVTNEGFPYEQYF

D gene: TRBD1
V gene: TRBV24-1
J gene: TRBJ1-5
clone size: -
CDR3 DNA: TGTGCCACCAGTGATTCGAGGGGGCTGAGCAATCAGCCCCAGCATTTT
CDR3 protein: CATSDSRGLSNQPQHF

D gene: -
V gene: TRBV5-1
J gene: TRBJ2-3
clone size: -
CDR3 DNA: TGCGCCAGCAGATACGGAGACACAGATACGCAGTATTTT
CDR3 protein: CASRYGDTDTQYF

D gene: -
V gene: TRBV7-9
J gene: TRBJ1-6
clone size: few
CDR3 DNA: TGTGCCAGCAGCAACAGGTGGATAAGTTCACCCCTCCACTTT
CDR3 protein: CASSNRWISSPLHF